This T cell receptor beta chain was found in a study of blood T cells in healthy people across ages. Alongside a J-beta primer mix, a sample-barcoded 5' primer served in a second PCR lasting roughly 6 to 11 cycles. Each CDR3 protein is one row after TCRdb ran MiXCR on the 5' RACE reads. The sample carries 700,000 to 850,000 distinct CDR3 sequences, less than 70% recorded once. This clonotype was seen ten or more times. Unmatched junction bases numbered 1, after V lost 3 bases and J lost 4 bases. Germline loops: CDR1 KGHSH, CDR2 LQKENI. This CDR3 has 16 residues. The chain employs TRBV18 and TRBJ2-3; TRBD2 matches 16 bases. The sequenced sample consisted of blood. This sequence was found in a man older than 75 in good health. CDR3 in amino acids: CASSPGLAGGPDTQYF. The CDR3 DNA follows: TGTGCCAGCTCACCGGGACTAGCGGGAGGGCCAGATACGCAGTATTTT.